A single sample is the source of the 4 T cell receptor beta chains below, sequenced in a study of Ad26.COV2.S vaccination and SARS-CoV-2 variants. The data were produced by immunoSEQ multiplex PCR, yet TCRdb's version contains in-frame clones alone and is incomplete. Among just over 350,000 clones listed, 92% were seen once. This sample comprised peripheral blood, obtained after recovery from COVID-19. The receptors originated from a human donor who had recovered from COVID-19.

The count of this clone is one. V gene TRBV5-1 combines with J gene TRBJ2-2, with D maybe TRBD1 (6 bases). V shed 2 bases and J shed 1 base, with 9 bases lying between them. CDR1 SGHRS and CDR2 YFSETQ come from the germline V gene. CDR3 length equals 15 residues. DNA for the CDR3: TGCGCCAGCAGCTTCCCGGGACAGAACACCGGGGAGCTGTTTTTT. Its translation is CASSFPGQNTGELFF.

The J gene is TRBJ2-1, the V gene TRBV19, with 8 positions matching TRBD1. CDR1 and CDR2 (germline): LNHDA, SQIVND (reference sequence). Germline trimming cut 1 base from V and 2 bases from J; bases unmatched to any gene: 4. The CDR3 has 16 residues. CDR3 in amino acids: CASSIAGTGPYNEQFF. The CDR3 DNA reads as TGTGCCAGTAGTATAGCTGGGACAGGACCCTACAATGAGCAGTTCTTC.

The CDR3 is CASSITHTYEQYF. Written as DNA, the CDR3 is TGTGCCAGTAGTATCACACACACCTACGAGCAGTACTTC. V gene TRBV19 combines with J gene TRBJ2-7, with D uncertain. Trimming took 3 bases from V and 2 from J, leaving 8 bases between them. Per germline, CDR1 LNHDA and CDR2 SQIVND (reference sequence). There are 13 residues in the CDR3.

V usage is TRBV6-2 or TRBV6-3 and J usage is TRBJ1-5; possible D gene TRBD1, 6 bases. The V end lost 2 bases, the J end lost 1 base, and 12 bases lay between the germline ends. This CDR3 is 16 amino acids long. Germline values: CDR1 MNHEY, CDR2 SVGEGT. This chain's CDR3 is CASSYGGRGSNQPQHF. As DNA, the CDR3 is TGTGCCAGCAGTTACGGGGGCCGGGGAAGCAATCAGCCCCAGCATTTT.